One sample yielded the 9 T cell receptor beta chains listed below, sequenced in a study of blood T cell repertoires in COVID-19. TCRdb's table, derived via immunoSEQ multiplex PCR, lists solely in-frame clones and lacks some. The sample consists of more than 35,000 clones, 88% of them appearing once. Sequences were obtained from peripheral blood. The receptors were gathered from a human donor in a cohort sampled during active COVID-19.

V gene TRBV7-9 combines with J gene TRBJ1-4; D uncertain. V lost 6 bases to trimming and J lost 8 bases, with 10 bases between them. This CDR3 is built from 12 residues. In germline, CDR1 is SEHNR, CDR2 FQNEAQ (reference sequence). CDR3 protein: CASSRGDEKLFF. CDR3 DNA sequence: TGTGCCAGCAGTCGGGGAGACGAAAAACTGTTTTTT. Based on the CDR3 plus reference TRBV7-9 and TRBJ1-4, the full variable domain is DTGVSQNPRHKITKRGQNVTFRCDPISEHNRLYWYRQTLGQGPEFLTYFQNEAQLEKSRLLSDRFSAERPKGSFSTLEIQRTEQGDSAMYLCASSRGDEKLFFGSGTQLSVL.

The rearrangement joins TRBV5-3 to TRBJ2-7, with D possibly TRBD1 on 7 matching bases. TRBV5-3 is placed among ORFs of uncertain function. The CDR3 contains 17 residues. The V gene lost 5 bases and the J gene lost 2 bases, with 23 bases spanning the gap. CDR3 residues: CARSPDPLRGAPYEQYF. The CDR3 region has the DNA TGTGCCAGAAGTCCTGACCCGCTCAGGGGGGCCCCCTACGAGCAGTACTTC.

This chain uses TRBV7-9 with TRBJ1-2; 10 bases are a match to TRBD1. Germline trimming cut 4 bases from V and 6 bases from J; bases unmatched to any gene: 5. The CDR3 covers 14 residues. Germline V gives CDR1 SEHNR, CDR2 FQNEAQ (reference sequence). The CDR3 spells CASSYGTGVDGYTF. The DNA for the CDR3 is TGTGCCAGCAGCTACGGGACAGGGGTTGATGGCTACACCTTC.

J is TRBJ2-7 and V is TRBV4-1; 9 nucleotides agree with TRBD2. Germline-derived CDR1 and CDR2 are MGHRA and YSYEKL. V shed 2 bases and J 2 bases; nucleotides not matched to a gene: 1. The CDR3 covers 14 residues. The CDR3 region is CASSQRLAAYEQYF. CDR3 sequence (DNA): TGCGCCAGCAGCCAAAGACTAGCGGCCTACGAGCAGTACTTC.

The chain combines TRBV6-2 or TRBV6-3 with TRBJ1-6; D is undetermined. Germline CDR1 reads MNHEY; CDR2 reads SVGEGT. V lost 3 bases, J lost 10 bases, and 22 bases lay in between. The CDR3 totals 17 residues. Here the CDR3 reads CASSYLGPPGMWSPLHF. CDR3 nucleotide sequence: TGTGCCAGCAGTTATCTCGGGCCGCCGGGGATGTGGTCACCCCTCCACTTT.

The rearrangement uses TRBV7-9 and TRBJ1-3, with 7 bases lining up with TRBD1. The CDR3 totals 14 residues. After removal of 5 bases from V and 5 bases from J, the junction contained 6 bases not matched to a gene. Germline values: CDR1 SEHNR, CDR2 FQNEAQ (reference sequence). The CDR3 DNA follows: TGTGCCAGCAGCGGAACGACAGGGAGAAACACCATATATTTT. It yields the protein CASSGTTGRNTIYF.

CDR3 DNA sequence: TGTGCCAGCAGCCCCGGACAGGGGGCCTATGGCTACACCTTC. Its protein is CASSPGQGAYGYTF. The chain carries TRBV9 and TRBJ1-2, with 11 nucleotides matching TRBD1. Trimming removed 4 bases from V and 4 bases from J; junction bases left unmatched: 3. The CDR3 sequence is 14 residues long. Germline CDR1 and CDR2: SGDLS and YYNGEE.

This chain joins TRBV27 and TRBJ1-2; 8 nucleotides agree with TRBD1. Germline V gene sequence: CDR1 MNHEY, CDR2 SMNVEV (reference sequence). The CDR3 spans 16 residues. The ends lost 7 bases at V and 6 bases at J; junction bases unmatched: 16. The CDR3 DNA sequence: TGTGCCAGCAAGGGAGGGGTTTGGCAGGGGGCGGATGGCTACACCTTC. As protein: CASKGGVWQGADGYTF.

The DNA of the CDR3 is TGTGCCAGCAGCCAATCTGGACCAGGGCCTGAAGCTTTCTTT. Protein: CASSQSGPGPEAFF. The chain joins TRBV4-2 to TRBJ1-1; D possibly corresponds to TRBD1 (5 bases). Trimming shortened V by 2 bases and J by 6 bases, and 13 bases separated the two germline ends. The germline CDR1 and CDR2 sequences are LGHNA and YNFKEQ. The CDR3 runs 14 residues.